This T cell receptor beta chain was profiled in a study of CXCR3-negative and CXCR3-positive naive CD8 T cells. In preparing the TRB cDNA libraries, 5' RACE with UMI labels was used. TCRdb processed the 5' RACE reads again and assigns one entry to each CDR3 protein, with no DNA. This specimen shows about 56,000 distinct CDR3 sequences; the ten leading clones hold 20% to 25%. As regards this clonotype: The antigen is not known.

CDR1 and CDR2 from the germline V gene are SGHTA and FQGNSA. The CDR3 is made up of 17 amino acids. Study-wide findings and caveats: Similar TRBV-TRBJ usage was seen in naive cells (both CXCR3-negative and CXCR3-positive), but memory cells differed.

The source of this sequence is a human donor in good health. Some clones in this sample may be carry-over from other donors' samples. J is TRBJ2-1 and V is TRBV7-2; TCRdb's D call of TRBD2 is untestable without DNA. Sequencing was carried out using memory CD8+ T cells from blood. CDR3 sequence reads: CASSYTSGRPAYNEQFF.